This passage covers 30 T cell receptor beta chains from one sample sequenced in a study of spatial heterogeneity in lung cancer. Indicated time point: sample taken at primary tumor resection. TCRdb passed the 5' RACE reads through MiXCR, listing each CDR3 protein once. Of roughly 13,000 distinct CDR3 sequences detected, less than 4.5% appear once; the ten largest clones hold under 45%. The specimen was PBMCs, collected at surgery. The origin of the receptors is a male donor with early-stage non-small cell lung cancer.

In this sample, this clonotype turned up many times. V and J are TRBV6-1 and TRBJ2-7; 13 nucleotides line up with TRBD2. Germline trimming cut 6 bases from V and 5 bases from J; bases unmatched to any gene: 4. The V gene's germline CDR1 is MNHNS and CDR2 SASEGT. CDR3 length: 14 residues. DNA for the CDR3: TGTGCCAGCAGCAGGACTAGCGGGAGCCACGAGCAGTACTTC. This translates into CASSRTSGSHEQYF.

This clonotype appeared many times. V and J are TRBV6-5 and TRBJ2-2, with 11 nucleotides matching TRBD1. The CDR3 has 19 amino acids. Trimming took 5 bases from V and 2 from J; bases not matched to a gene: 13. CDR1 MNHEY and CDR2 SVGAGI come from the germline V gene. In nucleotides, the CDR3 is TGTGCCAGCAGTCACCCGCCACCGGGACAGGGGGGAAACACCGGGGAGCTGTTTTTT. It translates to CASSHPPPGQGGNTGELFF.

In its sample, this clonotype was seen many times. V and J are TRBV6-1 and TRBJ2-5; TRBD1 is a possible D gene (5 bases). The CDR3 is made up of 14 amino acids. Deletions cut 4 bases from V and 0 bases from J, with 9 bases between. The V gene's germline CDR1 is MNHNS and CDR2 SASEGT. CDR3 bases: TGTGCCAGCAGTGTGGGGCAGAACCAAGAGACCCAGTACTTC. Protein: CASSVGQNQETQYF.

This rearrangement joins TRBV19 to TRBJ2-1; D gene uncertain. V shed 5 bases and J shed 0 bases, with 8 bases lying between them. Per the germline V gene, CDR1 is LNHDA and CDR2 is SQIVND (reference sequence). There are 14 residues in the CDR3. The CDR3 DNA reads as TGTGCCAGTAGTCCGCCCCCCTCCTACAATGAGCAGTTCTTC. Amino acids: CASSPPPSYNEQFF.

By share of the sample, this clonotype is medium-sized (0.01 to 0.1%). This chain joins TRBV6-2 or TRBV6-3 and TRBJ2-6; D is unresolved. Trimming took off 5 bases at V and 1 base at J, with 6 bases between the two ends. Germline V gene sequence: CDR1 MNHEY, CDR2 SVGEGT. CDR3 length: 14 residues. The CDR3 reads CASSEVSGANVLTF. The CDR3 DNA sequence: TGTGCCAGCAGTGAGGTTTCTGGGGCCAACGTCCTGACTTTC.

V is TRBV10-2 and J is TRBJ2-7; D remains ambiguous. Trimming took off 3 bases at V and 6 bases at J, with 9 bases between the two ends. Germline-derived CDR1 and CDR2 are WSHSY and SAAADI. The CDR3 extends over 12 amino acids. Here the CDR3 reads CASSESSSEQYF. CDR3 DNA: TGCGCCAGCAGTGAATCCTCGAGCGAGCAGTACTTC.

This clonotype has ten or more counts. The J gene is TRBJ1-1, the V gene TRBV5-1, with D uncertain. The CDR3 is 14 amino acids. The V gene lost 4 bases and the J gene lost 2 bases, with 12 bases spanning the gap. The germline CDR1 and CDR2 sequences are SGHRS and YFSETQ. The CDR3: CASSPVPFNTEAFF. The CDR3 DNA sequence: TGCGCCAGCAGCCCCGTCCCTTTTAACACTGAAGCTTTCTTT.

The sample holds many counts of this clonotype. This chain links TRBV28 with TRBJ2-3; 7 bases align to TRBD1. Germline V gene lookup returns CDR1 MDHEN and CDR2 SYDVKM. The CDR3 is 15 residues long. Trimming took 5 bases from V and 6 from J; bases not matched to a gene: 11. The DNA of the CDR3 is TGTGCCAGCAGTCCAGGGGGACAATATTTTGATACGCAGTATTTT. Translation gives CASSPGGQYFDTQYF.

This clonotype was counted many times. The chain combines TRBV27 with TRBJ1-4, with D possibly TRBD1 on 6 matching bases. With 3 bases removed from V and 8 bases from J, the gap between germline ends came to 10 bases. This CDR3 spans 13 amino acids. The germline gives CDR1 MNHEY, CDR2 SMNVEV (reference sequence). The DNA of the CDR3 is TGTGCCAGCAGTTTCCAACAGGGAGAAAAACTGTTTTTT. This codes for CASSFQQGEKLFF. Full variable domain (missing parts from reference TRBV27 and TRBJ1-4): EAQVTQNPRYLITVTGKKLTVTCSQNMNHEYMSWYRQDPGLGLRQIYYSMNVEVTDKGDVPEGYKVSRKEKRNFPLILESPSPNQTSLYFCASSFQQGEKLFFGSGTQLSVL.

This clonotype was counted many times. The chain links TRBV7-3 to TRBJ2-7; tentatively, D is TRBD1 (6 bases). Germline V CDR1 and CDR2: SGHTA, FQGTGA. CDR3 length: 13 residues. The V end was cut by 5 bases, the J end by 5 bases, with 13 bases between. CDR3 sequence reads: CASSQGKVHEQYF. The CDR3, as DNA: TGTGCCAGCAGCCAGGGGAAGGTCCACGAGCAGTACTTC. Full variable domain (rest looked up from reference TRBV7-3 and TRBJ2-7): GAGVSQTPSNKVTEKGKYVELRCDPISGHTALYWYRQSLGQGPEFLIYFQGTGAADDSGLPNDRFFAVRPEGSVSTLKIQRTERGDSAVYLCASSQGKVHEQYFGPGTRLTVT.

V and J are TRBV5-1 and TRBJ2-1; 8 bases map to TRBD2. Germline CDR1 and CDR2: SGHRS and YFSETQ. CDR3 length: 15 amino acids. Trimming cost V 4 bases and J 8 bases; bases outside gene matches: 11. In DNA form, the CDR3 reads TGCGCCAGCAGCGTCGGGATTAGCGGGATTGATGAGCAGTTCTTC. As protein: CASSVGISGIDEQFF.

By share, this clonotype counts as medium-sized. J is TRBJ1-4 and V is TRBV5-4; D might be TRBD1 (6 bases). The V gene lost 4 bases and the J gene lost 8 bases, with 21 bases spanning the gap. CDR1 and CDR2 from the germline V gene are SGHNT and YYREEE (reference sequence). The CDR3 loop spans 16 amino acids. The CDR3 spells CASSPEGGGRNEKLFF. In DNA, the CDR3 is TGTGCCAGCAGCCCCGAGGGGGGGGGGCGAAACGAAAAACTGTTTTTT.

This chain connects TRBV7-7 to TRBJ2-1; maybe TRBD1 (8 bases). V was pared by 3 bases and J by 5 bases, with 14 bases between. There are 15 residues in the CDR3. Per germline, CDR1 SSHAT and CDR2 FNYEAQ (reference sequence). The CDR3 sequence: CASSFGQGGDNEQFF. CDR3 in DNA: TGTGCCAGCAGCTTCGGACAGGGAGGGGACAATGAGCAGTTCTTC. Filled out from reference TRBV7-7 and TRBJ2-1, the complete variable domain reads GAGVSQSPRYKVTKRGQDVTLRCDPISSHATLYWYQQALGQGPEFLTYFNYEAQPDKSGLPSDRFSAERPEGSISTLTIQRTEQRDSAMYRCASSFGQGGDNEQFFGPGTRLTVL.

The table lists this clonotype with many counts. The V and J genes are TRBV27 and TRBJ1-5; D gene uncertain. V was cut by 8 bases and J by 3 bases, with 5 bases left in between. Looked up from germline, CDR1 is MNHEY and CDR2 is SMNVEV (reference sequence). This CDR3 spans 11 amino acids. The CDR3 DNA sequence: TGTGCCAGCGGATTCAATCAGCCCCAGCATTTT. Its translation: CASGFNQPQHF.

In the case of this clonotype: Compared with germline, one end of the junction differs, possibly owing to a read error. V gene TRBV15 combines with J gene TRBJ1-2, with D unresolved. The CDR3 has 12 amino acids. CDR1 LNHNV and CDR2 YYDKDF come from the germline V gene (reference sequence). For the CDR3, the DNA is TGTGTCACCAGCAGAGATTCTGGAATCCAGACCTTC. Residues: CVTSRDSGIQTF.

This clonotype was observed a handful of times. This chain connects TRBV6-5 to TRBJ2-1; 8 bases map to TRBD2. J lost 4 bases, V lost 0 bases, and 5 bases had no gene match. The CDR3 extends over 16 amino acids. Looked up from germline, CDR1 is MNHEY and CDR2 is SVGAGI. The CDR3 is CASSYSRSGKYNEQFF. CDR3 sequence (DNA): TGTGCCAGCAGTTACTCACGTAGCGGGAAGTACAATGAGCAGTTCTTC.

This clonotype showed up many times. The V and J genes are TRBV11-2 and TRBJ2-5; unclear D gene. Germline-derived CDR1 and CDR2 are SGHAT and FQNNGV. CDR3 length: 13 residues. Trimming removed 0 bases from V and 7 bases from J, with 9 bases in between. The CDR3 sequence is CASSLEGSGTQYF. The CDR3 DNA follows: TGTGCCAGCAGCTTAGAGGGGTCGGGGACCCAGTACTTC.

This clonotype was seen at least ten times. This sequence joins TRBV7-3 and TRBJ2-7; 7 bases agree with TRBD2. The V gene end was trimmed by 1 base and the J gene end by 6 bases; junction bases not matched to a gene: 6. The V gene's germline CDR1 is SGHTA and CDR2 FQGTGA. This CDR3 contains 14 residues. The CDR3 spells CASSLNAGVGEQYF. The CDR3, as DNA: TGTGCCAGCAGCTTAAACGCGGGAGTGGGCGAGCAGTACTTC.

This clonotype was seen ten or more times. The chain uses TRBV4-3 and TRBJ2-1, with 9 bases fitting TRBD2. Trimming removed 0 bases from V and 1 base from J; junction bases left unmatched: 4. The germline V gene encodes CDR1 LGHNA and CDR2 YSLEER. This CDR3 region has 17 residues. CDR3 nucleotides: TGCGCCAGCAGCCAAGAACCGAGCGGGAGGTCCTACAATGAGCAGTTCTTC. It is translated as CASSQEPSGRSYNEQFF.

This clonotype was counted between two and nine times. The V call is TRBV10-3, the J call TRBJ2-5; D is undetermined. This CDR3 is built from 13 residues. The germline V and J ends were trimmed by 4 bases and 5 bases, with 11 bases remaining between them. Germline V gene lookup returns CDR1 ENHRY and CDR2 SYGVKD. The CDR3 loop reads CAISVSREETQYF. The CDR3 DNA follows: TGTGCCATCAGTGTCTCGAGAGAGGAGACCCAGTACTTC.

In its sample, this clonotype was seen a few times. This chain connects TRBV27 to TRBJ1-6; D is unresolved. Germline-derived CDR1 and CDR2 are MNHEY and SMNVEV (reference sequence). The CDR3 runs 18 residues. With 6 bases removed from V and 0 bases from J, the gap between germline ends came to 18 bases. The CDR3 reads CASSGLRGGSSYNSPLHF. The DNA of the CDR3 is TGTGCCAGCAGCGGCCTTAGAGGCGGAAGCTCCTATAATTCACCCCTCCACTTT.

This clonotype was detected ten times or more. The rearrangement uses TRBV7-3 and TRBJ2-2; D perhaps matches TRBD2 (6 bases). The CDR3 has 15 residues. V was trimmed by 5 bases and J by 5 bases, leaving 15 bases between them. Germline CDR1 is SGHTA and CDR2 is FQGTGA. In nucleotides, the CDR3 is TGTGCCAGCAGCCGACTTACCGGAGGGACCGGGGAGCTGTTTTTT. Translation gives CASSRLTGGTGELFF.

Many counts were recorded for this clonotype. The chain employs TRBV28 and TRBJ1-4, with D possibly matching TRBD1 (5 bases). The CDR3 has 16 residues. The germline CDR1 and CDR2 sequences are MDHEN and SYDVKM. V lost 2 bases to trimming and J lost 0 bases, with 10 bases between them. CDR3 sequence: CASSLGRGSTNEKLFF. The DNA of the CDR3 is TGTGCCAGCAGTTTAGGGAGGGGCTCAACTAATGAAAAACTGTTTTTT.

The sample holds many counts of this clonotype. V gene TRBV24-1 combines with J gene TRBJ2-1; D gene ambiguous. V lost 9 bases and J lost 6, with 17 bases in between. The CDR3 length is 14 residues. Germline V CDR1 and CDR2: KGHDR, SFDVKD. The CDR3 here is CATQSVGSGNEQFF. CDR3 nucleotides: TGTGCCACCCAGTCGGTGGGGTCCGGCAATGAGCAGTTCTTC.

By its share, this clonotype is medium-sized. The CDR3 sequence is CASSYSSASNEQYF. The CDR3 DNA is TGTGCCAGCAGTTACTCGTCGGCCAGTAACGAGCAGTACTTC. V gene TRBV6-2 or TRBV6-3 combines with J gene TRBJ2-7; D gene unclear. The length of the CDR3 is 14 residues. The V gene's germline CDR1 is MNHEY and CDR2 SVGEGT. V gave up 0 bases and J gave up 5 bases, with 11 bases separating them.

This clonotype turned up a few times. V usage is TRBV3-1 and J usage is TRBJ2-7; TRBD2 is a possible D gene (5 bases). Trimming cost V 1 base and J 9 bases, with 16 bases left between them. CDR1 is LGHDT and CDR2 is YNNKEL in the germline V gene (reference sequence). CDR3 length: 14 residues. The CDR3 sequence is CASSQAGDTGGQYF. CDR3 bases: TGTGCCAGCAGCCAAGCCGGGGATACGGGCGGGCAGTACTTC.

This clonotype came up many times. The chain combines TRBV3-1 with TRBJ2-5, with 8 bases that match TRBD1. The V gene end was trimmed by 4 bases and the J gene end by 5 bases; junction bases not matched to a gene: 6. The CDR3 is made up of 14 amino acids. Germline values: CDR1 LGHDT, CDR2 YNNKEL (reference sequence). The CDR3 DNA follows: TGTGCCAGCAGCCTGACAGGGGTCTTGGAGACCCAGTACTTC. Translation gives CASSLTGVLETQYF.

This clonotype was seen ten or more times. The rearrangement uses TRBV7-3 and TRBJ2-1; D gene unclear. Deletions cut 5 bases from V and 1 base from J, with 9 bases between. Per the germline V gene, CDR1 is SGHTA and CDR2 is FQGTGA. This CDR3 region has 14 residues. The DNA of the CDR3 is TGTGCCAGCAGCCCGCGAAGTTCCTACAATGAGCAGTTCTTC. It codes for CASSPRSSYNEQFF. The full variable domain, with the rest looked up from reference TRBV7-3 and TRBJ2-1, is GAGVSQTPSNKVTEKGKYVELRCDPISGHTALYWYRQSLGQGPEFLIYFQGTGAADDSGLPNDRFFAVRPEGSVSTLKIQRTERGDSAVYLCASSPRSSYNEQFFGPGTRLTVL.

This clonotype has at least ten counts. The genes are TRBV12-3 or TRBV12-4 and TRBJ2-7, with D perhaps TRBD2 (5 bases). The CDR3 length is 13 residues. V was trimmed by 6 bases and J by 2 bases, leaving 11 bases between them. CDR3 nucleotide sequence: TGTGCCAGCAGGGGCGGGCACCCCTACGAGCAGTACTTC. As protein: CASRGGHPYEQYF.

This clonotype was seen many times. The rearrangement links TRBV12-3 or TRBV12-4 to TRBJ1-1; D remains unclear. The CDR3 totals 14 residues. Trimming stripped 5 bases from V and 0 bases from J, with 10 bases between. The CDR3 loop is CASSLPGMNTEAFF. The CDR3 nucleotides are TGTGCCAGCAGTCTCCCGGGAATGAACACTGAAGCTTTCTTT.